These 15 T cell receptor beta chains were sequenced from one sample in a study of cytomegalovirus exposure and HLA in healthy donors. The PCR used 60 Vbeta and 13 Jbeta primers. Clones were sequenced by immunoSEQ multiplex PCR, and TCRdb holds only the in-frame ones, with some missing. This sample has over 100,000 clones; roughly four fifths occur once, and the top ten carry approximately 7.8%. The sequenced material came from PBMCs. These receptors were taken from a male donor in good health and CMV-seronegative.

The chain combines TRBV18 with TRBJ1-5; D possibly corresponds to TRBD1 (5 bases). V was shortened by 2 bases and J by 1 base, with 12 bases between the two germline ends. This CDR3 has 16 residues. Germline values: CDR1 KGHSH, CDR2 LQKENI. CDR3: CASSPAGVGSNQPQHF. The CDR3 nucleotides are TGTGCCAGCTCACCAGCGGGGGTAGGGAGCAATCAGCCCCAGCATTTT.

As concerns this clone: This same CDR3 is encoded by further DNA sequences in the sample. The V call is TRBV11-2, the J call TRBJ1-2, with TRBD1 identical over 7 bases. Per germline, CDR1 SGHAT and CDR2 FQNNGV. The CDR3 is 12 residues long. V lost 5 bases to trimming and J lost 6 bases; unmatched junction nucleotides: 3. The DNA for the CDR3 is TGTGCCAGCAGCCGCGACAGGGATGGCTACACCTTC. It yields the protein CASSRDRDGYTF.

The genes are TRBV19 and TRBJ1-5, with unresolved D. In germline, CDR1 is LNHDA, CDR2 SQIVND (reference sequence). V dropped 6 bases and J dropped 3 bases, with 15 bases sitting between them. The CDR3 is 15 amino acids. The CDR3, as DNA: TGTGCCAGTAGCACGGGCGGAGGGAACAATCAGCCCCAGCATTTT. Translation: CASSTGGGNNQPQHF.

The CDR3 region is CASSVGASGRYNEQFF. The CDR3 DNA reads TGTGCCAGCAGCGTAGGGGCTAGCGGTAGGTACAATGAGCAGTTCTTC. This chain connects TRBV9 to TRBJ2-1; 7 nucleotides match TRBD2. The CDR3 spans 16 residues. Looked up from germline, CDR1 is SGDLS and CDR2 is YYNGEE. The V gene end was trimmed by 0 bases and the J gene end by 4 bases; junction bases not matched to a gene: 7. Using reference TRBV9 and TRBJ2-1 for the parts outside the CDR3, the full variable domain is DSGVTQTPKHLITATGQRVTLRCSPRSGDLSVYWYQQSLDQGLQFLIQYYNGEERAKGNILERFSAQQFPDLHSELNLSSLELGDSALYFCASSVGASGRYNEQFFGPGTRLTVL.

This clone has more than one count but fewer than ten. The J gene is TRBJ2-7, the V gene TRBV15, with 7 bases identical to TRBD2. This CDR3 region has 15 residues. V shed 0 bases and J 2 bases; nucleotides not matched to a gene: 4. Germline V gives CDR1 LNHNV, CDR2 YYDKDF (reference sequence). CDR3 region: CATSREGGYTYEQYF. The CDR3 nucleotides are TGTGCCACCAGCAGAGAGGGGGGGTACACCTACGAGCAGTACTTC.

The rearrangement links TRBV4-1 to TRBJ2-2, with D unresolved. Trimming removed 1 base at V and 7 bases at J, with 22 bases between. The CDR3 runs to 18 residues. Germline values: CDR1 MGHRA, CDR2 YSYEKL. In nucleotides, the CDR3 is TGCGCCAGCAGCCAAGTTTCAGGTCACCCACAATCAGGCGGGGAGCTGTTTTTT. Amino acid sequence: CASSQVSGHPQSGGELFF.

The rearrangement uses TRBV11-1 and TRBJ2-7, with D unclear. The CDR3 spans 14 residues. V lost 0 bases to trimming and J lost 4 bases, with 10 bases between them. Germline-derived CDR1 and CDR2 are SGHAT and FQDESV (reference sequence). This CDR3 reads CASSLAGMVYEQYF. In DNA form, the CDR3 reads TGTGCCAGCAGCTTAGCGGGCATGGTGTACGAGCAGTACTTC.

At least ten counts were recorded for this clone. The chain has TRBV7-9 and TRBJ1-1; no definite D call. The V gene lost 5 bases and the J gene lost 0 bases, with 13 bases spanning the gap. The CDR3 consists of 15 residues. Germline V gives CDR1 SEHNR, CDR2 FQNEAQ (reference sequence). CDR3 loop: CASSGWREMNTEAFF. CDR3 DNA sequence: TGTGCCAGCAGCGGATGGCGGGAGATGAACACTGAAGCTTTCTTT. The complete variable domain, with remaining parts taken from reference TRBV7-9 and TRBJ1-1, reads DTGVSQNPRHKITKRGQNVTFRCDPISEHNRLYWYRQTLGQGPEFLTYFQNEAQLEKSRLLSDRFSAERPKGSFSTLEIQRTEQGDSAMYLCASSGWREMNTEAFFGQGTRLTVV.

The CDR3: CASSALTSGGRDTQYF. CDR3 coding DNA: TGTGCCAGCAGCGCATTGACTAGCGGAGGGAGAGATACGCAGTATTTT. V is TRBV7-6 and J is TRBJ2-3; TRBD2 agrees at 9 bases. The CDR3 totals 16 residues. Germline CDR1 is SGHVS and CDR2 is FNYEAQ. J was trimmed by 5 bases and V by 5 bases; bases with no gene match: 11.

The chain combines TRBV5-1 with TRBJ1-1, with D uncertain. This CDR3 spans 13 amino acids. V was pared by 4 bases and J by 3 bases, with 10 bases between. Germline V gene data show CDR1 as SGHRS and CDR2 as YFSETQ. The CDR3 region is CASSLVRDTEAFF. The CDR3 DNA sequence: TGCGCCAGCAGCCTAGTGAGGGACACTGAAGCTTTCTTT.

The CDR3 loop is CASSTPSTGKRNSPLHF. CDR3 sequence (DNA): TGTGCCAGTAGTACACCCTCGACAGGGAAGAGGAATTCACCCCTCCACTTT. J is TRBJ1-6 and V is TRBV19; 7 bases are shared with TRBD1. The CDR3 is 17 residues long. CDR1 is LNHDA, CDR2 SQIVND, per germline (reference sequence). V shed 4 bases, J shed 7 bases, and the junction held 13 bases outside the gene matches.

This clone was found once. V and J are TRBV9 and TRBJ2-2, with 9 positions matching TRBD1. CDR1 and CDR2 from the germline V gene are SGDLS and YYNGEE. The V segment lost 4 bases and the J segment 5 bases; nucleotides outside the gene matches: 6. CDR3 length: 15 residues. CDR3 in DNA: TGTGCCAGCAGCATTGGGACAGGGAAAACCGGGGAGCTGTTTTTT. Encoded protein: CASSIGTGKTGELFF.

The genes are TRBV28 and TRBJ1-5; TRBD1 is a possible D gene (6 bases). The V gene's germline CDR1 is MDHEN and CDR2 SYDVKM. The V and J ends lost 5 bases and 10 bases respectively, with 12 bases between them. This CDR3 has 12 residues. The CDR3 DNA follows: TGTGCCAGCAGTCTTTGGGACAAACCCCAGCATTTT. Residues: CASSLWDKPQHF.

V and J are TRBV5-4 and TRBJ2-5; 8 nucleotides match TRBD2. V trimming: 2 bases; J trimming: 5 bases; junction bases outside the gene matches: 8. The CDR3 has 15 residues. CDR1 and CDR2 (germline): SGHNT, YYREEE (reference sequence). In nucleotides, the CDR3 is TGTGCCAGCAGCTTCCGGTCGGGGGGGCGGGAGACCCAGTACTTC. Its protein is CASSFRSGGRETQYF.

This clone was seen only a few times. The chain links TRBV2 to TRBJ1-4, with 10 bases that match TRBD1. The germline V gene has CDR1 SNHLY and CDR2 FYNNEI. This CDR3 is built from 15 residues. Trimming took 4 bases from V and 8 from J; bases not matched to a gene: 7. The CDR3: CASSGGTGEREKLFF. The CDR3 DNA sequence: TGTGCCAGCAGTGGCGGGACAGGGGAACGGGAAAAACTGTTTTTT.